This T cell receptor beta chain originates from a study of T cell repertoires in cytomegalovirus infection. Study-level background: CMV infection plus the matching HLA type was flagged by public TCR beta signatures.

TCRdb reprocessed the reads via MiXCR and lists one record per CDR3 protein. The sample shows some 38,000 distinct CDR3 sequences, approximately 52% of them seen only once. This clonotype was detected ten times or more. As yet, its antigen is unknown. V was cut by 3 bases and J by 3 bases, with 9 bases left in between. CDR3 length: 14 amino acids. Study results and caveats: Ex vivo, HLA-C-restricted CMV-specific TCR beta clonotypes prevailed over the rest of the response.

The TCR sequence derives from a human donor in good health (CMV status not recorded). Some clones in this sample may be carry-over from other donors' samples. The gene calls are TRBV12-3 or TRBV12-4 and TRBJ2-1, with D unresolved. Sequenced material: CD8+ T cells from cultured PBMCs, taken from culture after CMV antigen stimulation. The CDR3 region is CASSFWGFYNEQFF. The CDR3 DNA is TGTGCCAGCAGTTTTTGGGGATTCTACAATGAGCAGTTCTTC.